This record covers a single TCR beta chain. Its specificity is not known. This record belongs to a study of OX40 agonist ivuxolimab in advanced cancers. Study summary: People who had prior anti-PD-1, anti-PD-L1 or anti-CTLA-4 therapy could take part, and under 45% had some.

Patients with autoimmune history or systemic immunosuppression were excluded. Overall study results and limits: Researchers report that CD8+ T cells had, on average, more expanded clones than CD4+. In the expanded peripheral T cells, antigen specificity was never determined.

Some clones are missing from TCRdb's copy, which holds only in-frame ones; the method was immunoSEQ multiplex PCR. The table shows roughly 100,000 clones, with 70% to 85% occurring only once. Per the germline V gene, CDR1 is MNHNS and CDR2 is SASEGT. The length of the CDR3 is 11 residues. Deletions cut 7 bases from V and 5 bases from J, with 9 bases between. This chain joins TRBV6-1 and TRBJ2-7; no reliable D call. This receptor was taken from an adult with an advanced solid tumor such as melanoma, head and neck, liver or kidney cancer. The starting material was CD4+ or CD8+ T cells sorted from blood, obtained in a trial of the OX40 agonist ivuxolimab. In DNA, the CDR3 is TGTGCCAGCAAGTGGTTGGACGAGCAGTACTTC. Protein: CASKWLDEQYF.